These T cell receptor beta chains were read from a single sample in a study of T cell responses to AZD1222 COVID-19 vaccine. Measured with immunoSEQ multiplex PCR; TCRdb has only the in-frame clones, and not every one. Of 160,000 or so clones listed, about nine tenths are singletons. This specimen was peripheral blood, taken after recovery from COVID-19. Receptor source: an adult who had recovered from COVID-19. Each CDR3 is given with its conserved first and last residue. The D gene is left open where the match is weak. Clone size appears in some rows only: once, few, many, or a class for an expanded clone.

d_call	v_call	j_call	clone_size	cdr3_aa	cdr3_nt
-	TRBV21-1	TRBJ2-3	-	CASSKAWSRTDTQYF	TGTGCCAGCAGCAAAGCGTGGAGCCGCACAGATACGCAGTATTTT
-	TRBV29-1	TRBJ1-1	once	CSVEGRENTEAFF	TGCAGCGTTGAGGGCAGGGAGAACACTGAAGCTTTCTTT
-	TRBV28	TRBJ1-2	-	CASSPDPNYGYTF	TGTGCCAGCAGCCCAGATCCTAACTATGGCTACACCTTC
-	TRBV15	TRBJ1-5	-	CATSRARGRGDQPQHF	TGTGCCACCAGCAGAGCTCGCGGTAGGGGAGATCAGCCCCAGCATTTT
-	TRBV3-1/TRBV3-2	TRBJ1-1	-	CASSQPGGGTEAFF	TGTGCCAGCAGCCAACCGGGGGGCGGCACTGAAGCTTTCTTT
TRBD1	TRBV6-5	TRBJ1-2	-	CASSYDRDYGYTF	TGTGCCAGCAGTTACGACAGGGACTATGGCTACACCTTC
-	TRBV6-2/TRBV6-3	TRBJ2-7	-	CASSYSWAGASYEQYF	TGTGCCAGCAGTTACTCATGGGCGGGGGCCTCCTACGAGCAGTACTTC
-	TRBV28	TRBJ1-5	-	CASSLRRGPDQPQHF	TGTGCCAGCAGTCTCCGGCGGGGGCCAGATCAGCCCCAGCATTTT
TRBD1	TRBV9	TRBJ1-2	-	CASTGQASRGGYTF	TGTGCCAGTACCGGACAGGCGTCGAGGGGTGGCTACACCTTC
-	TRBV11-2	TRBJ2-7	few	CASSLGGAGPYEQYF	TGTGCCAGCAGCTTAGGAGGCGCCGGGCCCTACGAGCAGTACTTC
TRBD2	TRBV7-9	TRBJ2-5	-	CASSSGTSGIETQYF	TGTGCCAGCAGCTCAGGGACTAGCGGGATAGAGACCCAGTACTTC
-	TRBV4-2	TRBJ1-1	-	CASSQDWRTNMNTEAFF	TGTGCCAGCAGCCAAGATTGGAGGACTAACATGAACACTGAAGCTTTCTTT
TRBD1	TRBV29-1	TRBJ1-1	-	CSVEGGQGATEAFF	TGCAGCGTTGAAGGAGGACAGGGGGCAACTGAAGCTTTCTTT
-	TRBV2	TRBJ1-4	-	CASSPTVGGEKLFF	TGTGCCAGCAGTCCGACAGTTGGGGGGGAAAAACTGTTTTTT
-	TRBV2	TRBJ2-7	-	CASSVRRATSAEQYF	TGTGCCAGCAGTGTGCGGCGGGCGACCAGCGCCGAGCAGTACTTC